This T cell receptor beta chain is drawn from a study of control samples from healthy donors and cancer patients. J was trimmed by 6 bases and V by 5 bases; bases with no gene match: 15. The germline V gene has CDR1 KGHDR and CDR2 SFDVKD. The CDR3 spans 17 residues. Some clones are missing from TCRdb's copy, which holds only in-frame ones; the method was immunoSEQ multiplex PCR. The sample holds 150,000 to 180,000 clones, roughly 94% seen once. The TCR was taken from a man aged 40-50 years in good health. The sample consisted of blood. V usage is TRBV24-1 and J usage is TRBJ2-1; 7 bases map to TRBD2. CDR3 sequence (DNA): TGTGCCACCAGTGCGTACCCGCGGGAGATACAGACCAATGAGCAGTTCTTC. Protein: CATSAYPREIQTNEQFF.